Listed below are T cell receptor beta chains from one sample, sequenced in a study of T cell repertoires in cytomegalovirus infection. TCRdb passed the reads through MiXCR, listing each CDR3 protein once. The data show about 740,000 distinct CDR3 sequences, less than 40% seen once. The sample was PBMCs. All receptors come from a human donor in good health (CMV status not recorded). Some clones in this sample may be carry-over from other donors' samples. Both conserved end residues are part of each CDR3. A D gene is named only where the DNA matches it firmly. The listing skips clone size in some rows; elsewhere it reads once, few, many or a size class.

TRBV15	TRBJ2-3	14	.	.	CATSRERGEDTQYF	TGTGCCACCAGCAGAGAGAGGGGGGAAGATACGCAGTATTTT
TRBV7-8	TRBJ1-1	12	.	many	CASSLRFSGAFF	TGTGCCAGCAGCTTAAGGTTTAGTGGAGCTTTCTTT
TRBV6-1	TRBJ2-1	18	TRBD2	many	CASSAPLGLAGGVNEQFF	TGTGCCAGCAGTGCTCCGCTGGGGCTAGCGGGAGGTGTGAATGAGCAGTTCTTC
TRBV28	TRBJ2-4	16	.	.	CASSLGASLVKNIQYF	TGTGCCAGCAGTCTTGGGGCCTCGTTGGTCAAAAACATTCAGTACTTC
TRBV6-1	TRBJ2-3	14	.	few	CASSEARSTDTQYF	TGTGCCAGCAGTGAAGCGAGGAGCACAGATACGCAGTATTTT
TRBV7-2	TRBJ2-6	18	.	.	CASSSKHLTYSGANVLTF	TGTGCCAGCAGCTCGAAGCATCTGACCTACTCTGGGGCCAACGTCCTGACTTTC
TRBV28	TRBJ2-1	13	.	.	CASIGRTYNEQFF	TGTGCCAGCATAGGCAGAACTTACAATGAGCAGTTCTTC
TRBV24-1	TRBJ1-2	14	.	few	CATSDLARGYGYTF	TGTGCCACCAGTGATTTAGCCAGAGGCTATGGCTACACCTTC
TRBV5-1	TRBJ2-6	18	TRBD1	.	CASSRPGQGTTGANVLTF	TGCGCCAGCAGCAGACCTGGACAGGGCACGACTGGGGCCAACGTCCTGACTTTC
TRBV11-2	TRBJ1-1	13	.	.	CASMITGNTEAFF	TGTGCCAGCATGATTACAGGAAACACTGAAGCTTTCTTT
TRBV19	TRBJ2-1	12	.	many	CASTSAINEQFF	TGTGCCAGTACCAGTGCTATCAATGAGCAGTTCTTC
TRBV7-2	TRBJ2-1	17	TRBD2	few	CASSSPSPSGRANEQFF	TGTGCCAGCAGCTCCCCCTCGCCTAGCGGGAGGGCCAATGAGCAGTTCTTC
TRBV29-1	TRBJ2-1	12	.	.	CSVGFGSWEQFF	TGCAGCGTTGGGTTCGGGAGCTGGGAGCAGTTCTTC
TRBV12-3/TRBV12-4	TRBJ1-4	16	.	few	CASSLAGASSNEKLFF	TGTGCCAGCAGTTTGGCAGGGGCGTCTTCTAATGAAAAACTGTTTTTT
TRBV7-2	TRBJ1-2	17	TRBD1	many	CASSPAPRDRVDYGYTF	TGTGCCAGCAGCCCGGCCCCTCGGGACAGGGTTGACTATGGCTACACCTTC
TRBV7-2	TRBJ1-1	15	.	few	CASSPVGGARPEAFF	TGTGCCAGCAGCCCAGTTGGAGGCGCCCGCCCTGAAGCTTTCTTT
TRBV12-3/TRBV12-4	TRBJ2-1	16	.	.	CASSEKGTWGYKEQFF	TGTGCCAGCAGTGAAAAAGGGACATGGGGATACAAGGAGCAGTTCTTC
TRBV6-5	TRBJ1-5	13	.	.	CASSQRPNQPQHF	TGTGCCAGCAGTCAAAGACCAAATCAGCCCCAGCATTTT
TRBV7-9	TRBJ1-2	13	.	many	CASSLKESYGYTF	TGTGCCAGCAGCTTAAAGGAAAGCTATGGCTACACCTTC
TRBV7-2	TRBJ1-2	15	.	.	CASSLWTPTIEGYTF	TGTGCCAGCAGCTTATGGACCCCCACGATTGAGGGCTACACCTTC
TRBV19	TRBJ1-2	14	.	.	CASSGRRSYYGYTF	TGTGCCAGTAGTGGGAGGAGGAGTTACTATGGCTACACCTTC
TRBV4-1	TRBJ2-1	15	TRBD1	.	CASSHEGQCYNEQFF	TGCGCCAGCAGCCACGAGGGACAGTGCTACAATGAGCAGTTCTTC
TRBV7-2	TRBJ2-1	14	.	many	CASSLRLDRIEQFF	TGTGCCAGCAGCTTACGGCTTGACAGAATAGAGCAGTTCTTC
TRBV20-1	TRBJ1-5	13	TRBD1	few	CSAGGGRNQPQHF	TGCAGTGCTGGAGGGGGCAGGAATCAGCCCCAGCATTTT
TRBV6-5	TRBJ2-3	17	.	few	CASSSPFSTQSTDTQYF	TGTGCCAGCAGCTCGCCGTTTAGCACGCAAAGCACAGATACGCAGTATTTT
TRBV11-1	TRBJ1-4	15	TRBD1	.	CASSMRTGRNEKLFF	TGTGCCAGCAGCATGCGGACAGGGAGAAATGAAAAACTGTTTTTT
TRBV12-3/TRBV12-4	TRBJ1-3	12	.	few	CASSNTGNTIYF	TGTGCCAGCAGTAACACCGGGAACACCATATATTTT
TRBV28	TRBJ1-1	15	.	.	CASRDWTVLNTEAFF	TGTGCCAGCAGGGATTGGACAGTTCTGAACACTGAAGCTTTCTTT
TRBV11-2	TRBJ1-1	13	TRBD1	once	CASSPGQGLEAFF	TGTGCCAGCAGCCCGGGACAGGGTCTTGAAGCTTTCTTT
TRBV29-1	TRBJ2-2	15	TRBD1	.	CSVYSGTGRTGELFF	TGCAGCGTCTATTCCGGGACAGGGAGAACCGGGGAGCTGTTTTTT
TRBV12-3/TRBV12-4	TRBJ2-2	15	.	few	CASSLHLANTGELFF	TGTGCCAGCAGTTTACATCTAGCAAACACCGGGGAGCTGTTTTTT
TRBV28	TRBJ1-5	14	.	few	CAIRGGGAYQPQHF	TGTGCCATCCGGGGAGGCGGGGCATATCAGCCCCAGCATTTT
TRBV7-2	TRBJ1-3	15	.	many	CASSPQESSGNTIYF	TGTGCCAGCAGCCCACAGGAGAGCTCTGGAAACACCATATATTTT
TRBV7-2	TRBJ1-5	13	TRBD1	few	CASGQMGDQPQHF	TGTGCGTCGGGACAGATGGGCGATCAGCCCCAGCATTTT
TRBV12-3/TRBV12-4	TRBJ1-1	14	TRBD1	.	CASSLRQGVAEAFF	TGTGCCAGCAGTTTGAGACAGGGGGTTGCTGAAGCTTTCTTT
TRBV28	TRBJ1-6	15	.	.	CASSLPGRYNSPLHF	TGTGCCAGCAGTTTACCGGGCAGATATAATTCACCCCTCCACTTT
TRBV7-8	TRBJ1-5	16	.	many	CASSPLAGMANQPQHF	TGTGCCAGCAGCCCTCTGGCAGGGATGGCCAATCAGCCCCAGCATTTT
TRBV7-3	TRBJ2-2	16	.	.	CASSLGRSRNTGELFF	TGTGCCAGCAGCTTAGGGAGGTCGCGGAACACCGGGGAGCTGTTTTTT
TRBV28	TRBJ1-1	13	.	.	CASSDAGDAEAFF	TGTGCCAGCAGTGATGCAGGGGACGCTGAAGCTTTCTTT
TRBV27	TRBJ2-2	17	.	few	CASSPDPRQENTGELFF	TGTGCCAGCAGTCCAGACCCCAGACAGGAGAACACCGGGGAGCTGTTTTTT
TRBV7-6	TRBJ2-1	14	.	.	CASSVRGGGTEQFF	TGTGCCAGCAGCGTCCGCGGTGGCGGAACTGAGCAGTTCTTC
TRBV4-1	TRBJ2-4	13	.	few	CASSQVGENIQYF	TGCGCCAGCAGCCAAGTTGGCGAAAACATTCAGTACTTC
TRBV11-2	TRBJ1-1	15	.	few	CASSRRGQLNTEAFF	TGTGCCAGCAGCCGAAGAGGGCAGCTGAACACTGAAGCTTTCTTT
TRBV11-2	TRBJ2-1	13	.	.	CASSFTGRDEQFF	TGTGCCAGCAGCTTCACAGGGAGGGATGAGCAGTTCTTC
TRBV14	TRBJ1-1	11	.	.	CASSQDAKAFF	TGTGCCAGCAGCCAAGACGCGAAAGCTTTCTTT
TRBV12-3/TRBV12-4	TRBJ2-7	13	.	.	CASSSQGYHEQYF	TGTGCCAGCAGTTCCCAGGGGTACCACGAGCAGTACTTC
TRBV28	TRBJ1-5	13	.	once	CATNQRQNQPQHF	TGTGCCACCAACCAGCGACAAAATCAGCCCCAGCATTTT
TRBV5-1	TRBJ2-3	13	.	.	CASSLAATDTQYF	TGCGCCAGCAGCTTGGCTGCGACAGATACGCAGTATTTT
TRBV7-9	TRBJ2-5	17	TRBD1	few	CASSSSGTGGIQETQYF	TGTGCCAGCAGCTCCTCCGGGACAGGGGGGATCCAAGAGACCCAGTACTTC
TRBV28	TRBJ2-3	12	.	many	CASSISWDTQYF	TGTGCCAGCAGCATTAGCTGGGATACGCAGTATTTT
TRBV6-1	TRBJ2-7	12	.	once	CDSGLWGIDQYF	TGTGACAGCGGCTTATGGGGGATTGATCAGTACTTC
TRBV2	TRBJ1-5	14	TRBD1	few	CASNGGQGNQPQHF	TGTGCCAGCAATGGGGGACAGGGCAATCAGCCCCAGCATTTT
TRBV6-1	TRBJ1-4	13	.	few	CAGKRTANEKLFF	TGTGCCGGAAAAAGGACAGCTAATGAAAAACTGTTTTTT
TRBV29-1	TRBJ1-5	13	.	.	CSASRGQEQPQHF	TGCAGCGCCTCCCGAGGCCAGGAGCAGCCCCAGCATTTT
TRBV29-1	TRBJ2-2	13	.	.	CSVDRGHTGELFF	TGCAGCGTTGACAGGGGCCACACCGGGGAGCTGTTTTTT
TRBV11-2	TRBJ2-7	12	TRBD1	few	CASSDGTVEQYF	TGTGCCAGCAGCGACGGGACAGTCGAGCAGTACTTC
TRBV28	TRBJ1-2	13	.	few	CASTVRGQDVYTF	TGTGCCAGCACCGTGCGGGGGCAGGATGTCTACACCTTC